A selection of T cell receptor beta chains follows, all from one sample in a study of control samples from healthy donors and cancer patients. Measured with immunoSEQ multiplex PCR; TCRdb has only the in-frame clones, and not every one. The table lists some 96,000 clones, over 75% of them singletons. Sequencing was carried out using blood. Receptor source: a woman in her 50s in good health. CDR3s include the opening cysteine and the closing phenylalanine or tryptophan. Fields, in order: clone size, J gene, D gene, V gene, CDR3 protein, CDR3 DNA. A D gene is named only where the DNA matches it firmly. Only some rows state a clone size, as once, few, many or a class for expanded clones.

. | TRBJ2-5 | . | TRBV9 | CASSPPPGLQETQYF | TGTGCCAGCAGCCCACCCCCCGGCTTGCAAGAGACCCAGTACTTC
. | TRBJ1-2 | . | TRBV3-1/TRBV3-2 | CASSQAAIYGYTF | TGTGCCAGCAGCCAAGCAGCCATCTATGGCTACACCTTC
once | TRBJ1-1 | TRBD1 | TRBV5-1 | CASSSQGAGTEAFF | TGCGCCAGCAGCTCACAGGGGGCAGGCACTGAAGCTTTCTTT
. | TRBJ1-2 | . | TRBV27 | CASSPREGFYGYTF | TGTGCCAGCAGCCCTCGGGAGGGATTCTATGGCTACACCTTC
. | TRBJ1-1 | . | TRBV11-3 | CASSLVSGAEAFF | TGTGCCAGCAGCTTAGTATCGGGGGCTGAAGCTTTCTTT
. | TRBJ1-6 | . | TRBV5-6 | CASSTVGLNSPLHF | TGTGCCAGCAGTACTGTCGGACTTAATTCACCCCTCCACTTT
. | TRBJ2-5 | . | TRBV9 | CASSIGEGRVQYF | TGTGCCAGCAGCATCGGAGAGGGACGGGTCCAGTACTTC
. | TRBJ1-1 | TRBD1 | TRBV11-3 | CASSPRTGGTEAFF | TGTGCCAGCAGCCCCCGGACAGGGGGAACTGAAGCTTTCTTT
. | TRBJ1-2 | . | TRBV18 | CASSPPSHTNYGYTF | TGTGCCAGCTCACCACCGAGCCATACGAACTATGGCTACACCTTC
. | TRBJ1-1 | . | TRBV19 | CASNPSAVYRPEAFF | TGTGCCAGTAATCCTTCCGCAGTCTACCGCCCAGAAGCTTTCTTT
. | TRBJ2-1 | . | TRBV19 | CASSRVPGSFLSYNEQFF | TGTGCCAGTAGTAGGGTCCCCGGATCCTTCCTTTCCTACAATGAGCAGTTCTTC
. | TRBJ2-1 | . | TRBV13 | CASSHTGNGAYNEQFF | TGTGCCAGCAGTCACACAGGGAATGGGGCATACAATGAGCAGTTCTTC
. | TRBJ2-2 | . | TRBV9 | CASSVGVGRTGELFF | TGTGCCAGCAGCGTAGGTGTAGGGCGGACCGGGGAGCTGTTTTTT
. | TRBJ1-1 | . | TRBV19 | CASRLRGNAEAFF | TGTGCCAGTAGGCTGAGGGGTAACGCTGAAGCTTTCTTT
. | TRBJ2-1 | . | TRBV18 | CASSPATSYNEQFF | TGTGCCAGCTCACCAGCCACAAGCTACAATGAGCAGTTCTTC